One and the same sample provided the 21 T cell receptor beta chains below, sequenced in a study of T cells after yellow fever vaccination (dated by TCRdb to between 2018 and 2020). Reading the label with the study, this specimen's treatment or condition is: live attenuated yellow fever vaccine strain. The method behind the library was 5' RACE. The listed sequencing device is Illumina NovaSeq 6000. The public reads were run again by TCRdb, first through fastp at Q25 and then through MiXCR, and only productive beta chains were kept. For every CDR3 protein sequence, its rows merge into one entry that carries the most common genes and DNA. The table for this sample lists 300,000 to 350,000 distinct CDR3 sequences; 3.5% to 4.5% of them were counted only once. Clones ranked in the top ten supply roughly 19% of the sample. Here the sequenced sample was PBMCs, taken 15 days after the yellow fever booster vaccination. These receptors were taken from a man aged 18 to 30 who received the YFV17D yellow fever vaccine.

The sample holds a few counts of this clonotype. The V call is TRBV6-6, the J call TRBJ2-1; 10 nucleotides agree with TRBD2. V was pared by 6 bases and J by 6 bases, with 8 bases of the junction left unmatched. Germline loops: CDR1 MNHNY, CDR2 SVGAGI (reference sequence). This CDR3 is 15 amino acids long. Here the CDR3 DNA reads TGTGCCAGCAGCATGACTAGCGGGCCTTCCAATGAGCAGTTCTTC. It specifies CASSMTSGPSNEQFF.

The chain recombines TRBV9 with TRBJ1-4; D unclear. V dropped 3 bases and J dropped 8 bases, with 8 bases sitting between them. CDR1 is SGDLS and CDR2 is YYNGEE in the germline V gene. This CDR3 region has 12 residues. The CDR3 protein is CASSGYGEKLFF. The CDR3 region has the DNA TGTGCCAGCAGCGGTTACGGAGAAAAACTGTTTTTT.

This clonotype was recorded at least ten times. The chain employs TRBV7-3 and TRBJ2-4, with 7 bases lining up with TRBD1. V lost 2 bases, J lost 5 bases, and 0 bases stayed unmatched. This CDR3 has 13 amino acids. Germline V gene data show CDR1 as SGHTA and CDR2 as FQGTGA. For the CDR3, the DNA is TGTGCCAGCAGCTTACAGGGGGAAAACATTCAGTACTTC. It specifies CASSLQGENIQYF.

This clonotype was observed a handful of times. This rearrangement joins TRBV5-4 to TRBJ2-3; D is undetermined. The ends were cut back, 0 bases at V and 6 bases at J, with 11 bases in the middle. This CDR3 has 14 residues. The germline CDR1 and CDR2 sequences are SGHNT and YYREEE (reference sequence). CDR3 nucleotides: TGTGCCAGCAGCTTGGGTAGAATGCCGGATACGCAGTATTTT. Translating gives CASSLGRMPDTQYF.

Many counts were recorded for this clonotype. The chain links TRBV5-1 to TRBJ2-7; 10 bases agree with TRBD1. The CDR3 contains 15 residues. Germline CDR1 SGHRS, CDR2 YFSETQ. The V gene end was trimmed by 0 bases and the J gene end by 2 bases; junction bases not matched to a gene: 2. CDR3 loop: CASSLVGQGAYEQYF. The CDR3 DNA sequence: TGCGCCAGCAGCTTGGTAGGACAGGGGGCCTACGAGCAGTACTTC. Drawing the rest from reference TRBV5-1 and TRBJ2-7, the complete variable domain is KAGVTQTPRYLIKTRGQQVTLSCSPISGHRSVSWYQQTPGQGLQFLFEYFSETQRNKGNFPGRFSGRQFSNSRSEMNVSTLELGDSALYLCASSLVGQGAYEQYFGPGTRLTVT.

V usage is TRBV2 and J usage is TRBJ2-5, with 9 bases fitting TRBD1. V was pared by 9 bases and J by 4 bases, with 3 bases of the junction left unmatched. The CDR3 has 12 amino acids. Looked up from germline, CDR1 is SNHLY and CDR2 is FYNNEI. CDR3 sequence: CASADRGETQYF. CDR3 bases: TGTGCCAGTGCGGACAGGGGAGAGACCCAGTACTTC. The complete variable domain, with remaining parts taken from reference TRBV2 and TRBJ2-5, reads EPEVTQTPSHQVTQMGQEVILRCVPISNHLYFYWYRQILGQKVEFLVSFYNNEISEKSEIFDDQFSVERPDGSNFTLKIRSTKLEDSAMYFCASADRGETQYFGPGTRLLVL.

This clonotype was seen a handful of times. This chain links TRBV6-5 with TRBJ2-3; D not resolved. CDR1 and CDR2 from the germline V gene are MNHEY and SVGAGI. The V end lost 7 bases, the J end lost 3 bases, and 11 bases lay between the germline ends. The CDR3 length is 13 residues. In nucleotides, the CDR3 is TGTGCCAGCATCAGTGAGACGACAGATACGCAGTATTTT. Its translation is CASISETTDTQYF.

The chain uses TRBV12-3 or TRBV12-4 and TRBJ1-5; unclear D gene. The CDR3 spans 13 residues. Trimming removed 1 base from V and 7 bases from J, with 8 bases in between. DNA of the CDR3: TGTGCCAGCAGTTTAGTGGGGTCCCAGCCCCAGCATTTT. Translated, it gives CASSLVGSQPQHF.

The rearrangement joins TRBV19 to TRBJ2-7, with D perhaps matching TRBD1 (6 bases). The length of the CDR3 is 13 residues. The germline V gene has CDR1 LNHDA and CDR2 SQIVND (reference sequence). Trimming cost V 3 bases and J 4 bases, with 10 bases left between them. DNA for the CDR3: TGTGCCAGTAGTATCCAACAGGGATACGAGCAGTACTTC. It encodes CASSIQQGYEQYF.

The sample holds a few counts of this clonotype. The chain has TRBV20-1 and TRBJ1-6; D is unresolved. V was cut by 1 base and J by 7 bases, with 5 bases left in between. The CDR3 length is 12 residues. CDR1 and CDR2 (germline): DFQATT, SNEGSKA (reference sequence). The CDR3 is CSARVMNSPLHF. The CDR3 DNA is TGCAGTGCTAGAGTAATGAATTCACCCCTCCACTTT.

The table lists this clonotype with many counts. V is TRBV20-1 and J is TRBJ2-1; D gene uncertain. This CDR3 comprises 13 residues. CDR1 is DFQATT and CDR2 is SNEGSKA in the germline V gene (reference sequence). The germline V and J ends were trimmed by 5 bases and 4 bases, with 12 bases remaining between them. Written as DNA, the CDR3 is TGCAGTGCTTCCGGCGCACCGTACAATGAGCAGTTCTTC. It codes for CSASGAPYNEQFF.

The table lists this clonotype with a few counts. The chain combines TRBV5-1 with TRBJ2-7; tentative D call: TRBD1 (5 bases). Per the germline V gene, CDR1 is SGHRS and CDR2 is YFSETQ. CDR3 size: 15 residues. Trimming took 3 bases from V and 7 from J, leaving 20 bases between them. CDR3 coding DNA: TGCGCCAGCAGCTCGGGTCCTGGCAGGGCAGGAGAGCAGTACTTC. Protein product: CASSSGPGRAGEQYF.

The chain links TRBV4-3 to TRBJ1-3, with unresolved D. Looked up from germline, CDR1 is LGHNA and CDR2 is YSLEER. This CDR3 is built from 15 residues. Trimming shortened V by 3 bases and J by 0 bases, and 9 bases separated the two germline ends. The CDR3 region has the DNA TGCGCCAGCAGCCATGTCGGGAGCTCTGGAAACACCATATATTTT. It codes for CASSHVGSSGNTIYF.

This clonotype showed up many times. The chain has TRBV27 and TRBJ1-6; no reliable D call. V lost 3 bases to trimming and J lost 7 bases, with 7 bases between them. CDR1 and CDR2 (germline): MNHEY, SMNVEV (reference sequence). The CDR3 consists of 13 residues. This CDR3 is CASSFQVNSPLHF. The CDR3 bases are TGTGCCAGCAGTTTCCAGGTGAATTCACCCCTCCACTTT.

The V and J genes are TRBV5-1 and TRBJ1-1; D gene unclear. The germline V and J ends were trimmed by 5 bases and 8 bases, with 10 bases remaining between them. CDR1 is SGHRS, CDR2 YFSETQ, per germline. The CDR3 loop spans 11 amino acids. DNA for the CDR3: TGCGCCAGCAGTTACGGGAGCGAAGCTTTCTTT. This sequence encodes CASSYGSEAFF.

This clonotype was counted at least ten times. The chain combines TRBV4-3 with TRBJ1-5; 7 nucleotides align to TRBD1. CDR1 is LGHNA, CDR2 YSLEER, per germline. V was pared by 0 bases and J by 5 bases, with 13 bases of the junction left unmatched. The CDR3 sequence is 18 residues long. The CDR3 here is CASSQDGPRQGSYQPQHF. The DNA for the CDR3 is TGCGCCAGCAGCCAAGATGGTCCCCGACAGGGATCATATCAGCCCCAGCATTTT.

This clonotype has ten or more counts. The J gene is TRBJ1-2, the V gene TRBV29-1, with a tentative D call TRBD1 (5 bases). Trimming took off 4 bases at V and 2 bases at J, with 11 bases between the two ends. The germline V gene encodes CDR1 SQVTM and CDR2 ANQGSEA. This CDR3 has 13 residues. The CDR3 bases are TGCAGCGTTGCGGCAGGGCGGAACTATGGCTACACCTTC. As protein: CSVAAGRNYGYTF.

This clonotype showed up just a few times. This chain uses TRBV10-3 with TRBJ1-2; tentative D call: TRBD1 (5 bases). V lost 4 bases to trimming and J lost 7 bases, with 19 bases between them. The CDR3 runs 15 residues. Germline V CDR1 and CDR2: ENHRY, SYGVKD. Here the CDR3 reads CAISGSFGRGSGYTF. CDR3 nucleotides: TGTGCCATCAGTGGGTCCTTCGGGCGGGGCTCTGGCTACACCTTC.

The chain uses TRBV12-3 or TRBV12-4 and TRBJ2-2; 10 bases map to TRBD1. The J segment lost 7 bases and the V segment lost 5 bases, leaving 7 bases of the junction unmatched. This CDR3 contains 15 residues. The CDR3 sequence is CASSPRQGAGGELFF. The DNA for the CDR3 is TGTGCCAGCAGTCCCCGACAGGGGGCTGGCGGGGAGCTGTTTTTT.

CDR3: CASSLGVGDSAYEQYF. Here the CDR3 DNA reads TGTGCCAGCAGCTTAGGGGTGGGAGATAGCGCATACGAGCAGTACTTC. The chain couples TRBV7-6 to TRBJ2-7, with D possibly TRBD2 on 5 matching bases. The CDR3 extends over 16 amino acids. V shed 1 base and J shed 4 bases, with 17 bases lying between them. Germline-derived CDR1 and CDR2 are SGHVS and FNYEAQ.

This clonotype appeared a few times. Possible read error: a much larger clone is one base away. V is TRBV7-6 and J is TRBJ1-1; unclear D gene. Germline values: CDR1 SGHVS, CDR2 FNYEAQ. Trimming pared 3 bases from V and 0 bases from J, leaving 5 bases between. The CDR3 contains 13 residues. The CDR3 region is CASSFNMNTEAFF. As DNA, the CDR3 is TGTGCCAGCAGCTTTAATATGAACACTGAAGCTTTCTTT.